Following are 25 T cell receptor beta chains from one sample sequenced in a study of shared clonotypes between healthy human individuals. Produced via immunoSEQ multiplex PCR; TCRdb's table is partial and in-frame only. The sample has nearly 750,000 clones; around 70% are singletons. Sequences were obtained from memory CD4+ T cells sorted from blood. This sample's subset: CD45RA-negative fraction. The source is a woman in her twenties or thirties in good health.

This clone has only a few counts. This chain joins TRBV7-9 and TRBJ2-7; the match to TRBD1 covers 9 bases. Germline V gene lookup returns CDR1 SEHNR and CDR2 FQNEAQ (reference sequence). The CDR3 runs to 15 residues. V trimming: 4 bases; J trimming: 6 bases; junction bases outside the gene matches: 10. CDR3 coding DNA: TGTGCCAGCAGCTCACTTGGACAGGGGAAAGGCGAGCAGTACTTC. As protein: CASSSLGQGKGEQYF.

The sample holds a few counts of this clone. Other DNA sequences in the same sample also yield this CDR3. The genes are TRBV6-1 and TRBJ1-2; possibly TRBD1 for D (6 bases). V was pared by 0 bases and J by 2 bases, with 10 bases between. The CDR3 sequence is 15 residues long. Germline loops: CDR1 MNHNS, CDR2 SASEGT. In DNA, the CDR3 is TGTGCCAGCAGTGAAGCACCCCAGGGGAACTATGGCTACACCTTC. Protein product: CASSEAPQGNYGYTF.

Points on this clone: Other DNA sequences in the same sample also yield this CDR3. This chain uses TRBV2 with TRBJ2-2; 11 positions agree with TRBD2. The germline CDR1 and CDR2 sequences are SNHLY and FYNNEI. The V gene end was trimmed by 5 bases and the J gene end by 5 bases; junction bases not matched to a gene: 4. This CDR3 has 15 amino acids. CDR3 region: CASSPLAGVTGELFF. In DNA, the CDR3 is TGTGCCAGCAGTCCACTAGCGGGAGTTACCGGGGAGCTGTTTTTT.

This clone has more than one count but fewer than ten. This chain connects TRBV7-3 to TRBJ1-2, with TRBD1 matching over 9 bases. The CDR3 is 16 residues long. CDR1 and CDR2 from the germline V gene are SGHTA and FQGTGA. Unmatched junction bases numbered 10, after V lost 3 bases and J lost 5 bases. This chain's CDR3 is CASSFDRGNKGYGYTF. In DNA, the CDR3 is TGTGCCAGCAGCTTCGACAGGGGGAACAAGGGATATGGCTACACCTTC. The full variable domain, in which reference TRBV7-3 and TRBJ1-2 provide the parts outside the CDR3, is GAGVSQTPSNKVTEKGKYVELRCDPISGHTALYWYRQSLGQGPEFLIYFQGTGAADDSGLPNDRFFAVRPEGSVSTLKIQRTERGDSAVYLCASSFDRGNKGYGYTFGSGTRLTVV.

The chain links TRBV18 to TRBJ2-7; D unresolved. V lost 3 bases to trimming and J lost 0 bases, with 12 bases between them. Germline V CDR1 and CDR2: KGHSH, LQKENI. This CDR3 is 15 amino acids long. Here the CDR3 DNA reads TGTGCCAGCTCACCCTACGACGGACCCTCCTACGAGCAGTACTTC. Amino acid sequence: CASSPYDGPSYEQYF.

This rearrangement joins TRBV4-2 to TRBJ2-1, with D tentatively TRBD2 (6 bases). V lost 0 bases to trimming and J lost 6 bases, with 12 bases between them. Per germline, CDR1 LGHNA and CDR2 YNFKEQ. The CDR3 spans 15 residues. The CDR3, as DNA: TGTGCCAGCAGCCAAGACGCCGGGACTTCCAATGAGCAGTTCTTC. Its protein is CASSQDAGTSNEQFF.

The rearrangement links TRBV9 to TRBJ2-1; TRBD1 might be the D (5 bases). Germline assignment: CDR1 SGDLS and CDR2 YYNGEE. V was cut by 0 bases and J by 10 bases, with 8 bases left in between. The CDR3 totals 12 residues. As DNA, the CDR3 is TGTGCCAGCAGCGTAGAAAGGGGCGAGCAGTTCTTC. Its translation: CASSVERGEQFF.

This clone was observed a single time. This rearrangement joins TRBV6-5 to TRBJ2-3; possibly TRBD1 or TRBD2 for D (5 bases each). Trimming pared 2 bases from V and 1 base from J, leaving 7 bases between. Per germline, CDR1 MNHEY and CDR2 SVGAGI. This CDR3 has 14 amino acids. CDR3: CASSYRDGTDTQYF. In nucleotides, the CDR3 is TGTGCCAGCAGTTACCGGGACGGCACAGATACGCAGTATTTT.

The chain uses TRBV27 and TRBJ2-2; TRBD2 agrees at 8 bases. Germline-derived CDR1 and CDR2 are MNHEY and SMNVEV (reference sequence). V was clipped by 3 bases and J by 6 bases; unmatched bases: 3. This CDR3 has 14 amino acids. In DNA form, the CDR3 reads TGTGCCAGCAGTTTCCGGGAGGGGGCCGGGGAGCTGTTTTTT. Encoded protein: CASSFREGAGELFF.

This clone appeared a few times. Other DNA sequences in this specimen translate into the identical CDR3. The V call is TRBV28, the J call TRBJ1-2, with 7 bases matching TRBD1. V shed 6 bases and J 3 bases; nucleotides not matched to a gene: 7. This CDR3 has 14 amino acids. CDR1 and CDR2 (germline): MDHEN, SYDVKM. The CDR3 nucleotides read TGTGCCAGCAGCTTAGGAACAGGGGACTATGGCTACACCTTC. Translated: CASSLGTGDYGYTF.

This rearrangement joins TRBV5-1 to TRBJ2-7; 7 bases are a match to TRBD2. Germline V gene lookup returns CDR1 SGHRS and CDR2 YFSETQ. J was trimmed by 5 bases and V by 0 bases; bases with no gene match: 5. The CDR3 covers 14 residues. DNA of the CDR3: TGCGCCAGCAGCTTGGCCAATGGGGGGGACGAGCAGTACTTC. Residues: CASSLANGGDEQYF.

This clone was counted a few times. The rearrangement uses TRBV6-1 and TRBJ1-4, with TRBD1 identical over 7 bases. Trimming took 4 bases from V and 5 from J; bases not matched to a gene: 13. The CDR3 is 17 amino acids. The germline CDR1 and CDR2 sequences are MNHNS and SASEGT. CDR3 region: CASSAADTGQRNEKLFF. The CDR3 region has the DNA TGTGCCAGCAGTGCCGCCGATACGGGACAGAGAAATGAAAAACTGTTTTTT.

The CDR3 sequence is CASSPRGDGTGNTIYF. CDR3 coding DNA: TGTGCCAGCTCACCCCGGGGGGACGGTACTGGAAACACCATATATTTT. This chain joins TRBV18 and TRBJ1-3, with D tentatively TRBD1 (5 bases). CDR3 length: 16 residues. The V gene lost 3 bases and the J gene lost 2 bases, with 14 bases spanning the gap. Germline V CDR1 and CDR2: KGHSH, LQKENI.

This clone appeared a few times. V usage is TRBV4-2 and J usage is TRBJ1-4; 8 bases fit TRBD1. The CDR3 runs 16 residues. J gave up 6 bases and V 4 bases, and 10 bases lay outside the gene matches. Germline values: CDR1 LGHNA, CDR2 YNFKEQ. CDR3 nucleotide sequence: TGTGCCAGCAGCCTTGAGTCGGACAGGGAGGATGAAAAACTGTTTTTT. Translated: CASSLESDREDEKLFF.

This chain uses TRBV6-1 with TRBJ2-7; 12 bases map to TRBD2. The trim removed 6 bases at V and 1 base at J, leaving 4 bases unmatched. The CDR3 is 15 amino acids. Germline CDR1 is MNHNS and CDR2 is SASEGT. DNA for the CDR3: TGTGCCAGCAGCCAGACTAGCGGGAGATCCTACGAGCAGTACTTC. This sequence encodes CASSQTSGRSYEQYF.

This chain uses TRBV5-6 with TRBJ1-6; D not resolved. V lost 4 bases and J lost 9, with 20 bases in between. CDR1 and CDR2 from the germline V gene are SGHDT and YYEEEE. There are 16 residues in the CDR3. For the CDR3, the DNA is TGTGCCAGCAGCCTGACGGAATATGGGTTTTCTTCACCCCTCCACTTT. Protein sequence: CASSLTEYGFSSPLHF.

CDR3 bases: TGTGCCAGCAGCGAAACTACAGGGGGCGAAGCTTTCTTT. It is translated as CASSETTGGEAFF. The chain joins TRBV9 to TRBJ1-1; 9 positions agree with TRBD1. The trim removed 3 bases at V and 8 bases at J, leaving 5 bases unmatched. Germline CDR1 and CDR2: SGDLS and YYNGEE. This CDR3 has 13 residues.

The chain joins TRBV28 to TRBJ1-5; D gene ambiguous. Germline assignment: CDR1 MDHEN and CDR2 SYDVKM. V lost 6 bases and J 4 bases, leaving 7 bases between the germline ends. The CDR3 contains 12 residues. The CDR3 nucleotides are TGTGCCAGCAGGTCAATAAATCAGCCCCAGCATTTT. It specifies CASRSINQPQHF.

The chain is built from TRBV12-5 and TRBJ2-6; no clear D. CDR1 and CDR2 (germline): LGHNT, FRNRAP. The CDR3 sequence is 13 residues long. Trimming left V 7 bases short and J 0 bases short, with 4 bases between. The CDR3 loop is CASALSGANVLTF. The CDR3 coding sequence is TGTGCTAGTGCACTCTCTGGGGCCAACGTCCTGACTTTC.

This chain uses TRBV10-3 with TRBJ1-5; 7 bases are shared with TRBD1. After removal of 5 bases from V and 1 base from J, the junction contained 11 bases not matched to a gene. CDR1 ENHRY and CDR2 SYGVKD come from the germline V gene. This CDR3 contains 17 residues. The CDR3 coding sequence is TGTGCCATCAGTCGGTCAGGGGGGATCGGGAGCAATCAGCCCCAGCATTTT. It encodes CAISRSGGIGSNQPQHF.

The CDR3 DNA reads as TGTGCCAGCAGTCCCGGGACAGGGGCTTTAAGGGGGGAGACCCAGTACTTC. It codes for CASSPGTGALRGETQYF. The chain combines TRBV28 with TRBJ2-5; TRBD1 agrees at 10 bases. This CDR3 is built from 17 residues. Germline loops: CDR1 MDHEN, CDR2 SYDVKM. J lost 5 bases, V lost 5 bases, and 14 bases had no gene match. Variable domain in full (rest from reference TRBV28 and TRBJ2-5): DVKVTQSSRYLVKRTGEKVFLECVQDMDHENMFWYRQDPGLGLRLIYFSYDVKMKEKGDIPEGYSVSREKKERFSLILESASTNQTSMYLCASSPGTGALRGETQYFGPGTRLLVL.

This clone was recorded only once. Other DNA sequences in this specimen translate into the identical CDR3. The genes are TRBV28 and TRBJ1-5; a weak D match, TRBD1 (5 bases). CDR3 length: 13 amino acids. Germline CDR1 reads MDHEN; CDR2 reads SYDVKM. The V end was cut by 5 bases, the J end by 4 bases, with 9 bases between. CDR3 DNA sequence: TGTGCCAGCAGTGGGGGTGGAAATCAGCCCCAGCATTTT. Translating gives CASSGGGNQPQHF.

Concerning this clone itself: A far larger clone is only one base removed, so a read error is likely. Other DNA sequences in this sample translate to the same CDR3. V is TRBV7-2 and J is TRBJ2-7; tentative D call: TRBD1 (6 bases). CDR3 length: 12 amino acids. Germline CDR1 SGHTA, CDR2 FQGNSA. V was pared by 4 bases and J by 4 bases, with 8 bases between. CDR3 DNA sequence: TGTGCCAGCAGCTCGACAGGATACGAGCAGTACTTC. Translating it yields CASSSTGYEQYF.

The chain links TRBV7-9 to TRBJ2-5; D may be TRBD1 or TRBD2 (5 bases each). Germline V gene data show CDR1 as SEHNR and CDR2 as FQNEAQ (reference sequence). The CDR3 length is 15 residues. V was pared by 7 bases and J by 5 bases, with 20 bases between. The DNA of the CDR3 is TGTGCCAGCACCAAAAAAGCCGGGGACGGGGAGACCCAGTACTTC. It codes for CASTKKAGDGETQYF.

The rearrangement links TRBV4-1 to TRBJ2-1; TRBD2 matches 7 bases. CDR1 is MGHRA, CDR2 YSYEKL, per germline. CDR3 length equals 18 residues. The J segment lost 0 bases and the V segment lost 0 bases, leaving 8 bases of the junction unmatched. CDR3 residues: CASSQDKLADSSYNEQFF. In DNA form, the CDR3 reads TGCGCCAGCAGCCAAGATAAGCTAGCGGATAGCTCCTACAATGAGCAGTTCTTC.